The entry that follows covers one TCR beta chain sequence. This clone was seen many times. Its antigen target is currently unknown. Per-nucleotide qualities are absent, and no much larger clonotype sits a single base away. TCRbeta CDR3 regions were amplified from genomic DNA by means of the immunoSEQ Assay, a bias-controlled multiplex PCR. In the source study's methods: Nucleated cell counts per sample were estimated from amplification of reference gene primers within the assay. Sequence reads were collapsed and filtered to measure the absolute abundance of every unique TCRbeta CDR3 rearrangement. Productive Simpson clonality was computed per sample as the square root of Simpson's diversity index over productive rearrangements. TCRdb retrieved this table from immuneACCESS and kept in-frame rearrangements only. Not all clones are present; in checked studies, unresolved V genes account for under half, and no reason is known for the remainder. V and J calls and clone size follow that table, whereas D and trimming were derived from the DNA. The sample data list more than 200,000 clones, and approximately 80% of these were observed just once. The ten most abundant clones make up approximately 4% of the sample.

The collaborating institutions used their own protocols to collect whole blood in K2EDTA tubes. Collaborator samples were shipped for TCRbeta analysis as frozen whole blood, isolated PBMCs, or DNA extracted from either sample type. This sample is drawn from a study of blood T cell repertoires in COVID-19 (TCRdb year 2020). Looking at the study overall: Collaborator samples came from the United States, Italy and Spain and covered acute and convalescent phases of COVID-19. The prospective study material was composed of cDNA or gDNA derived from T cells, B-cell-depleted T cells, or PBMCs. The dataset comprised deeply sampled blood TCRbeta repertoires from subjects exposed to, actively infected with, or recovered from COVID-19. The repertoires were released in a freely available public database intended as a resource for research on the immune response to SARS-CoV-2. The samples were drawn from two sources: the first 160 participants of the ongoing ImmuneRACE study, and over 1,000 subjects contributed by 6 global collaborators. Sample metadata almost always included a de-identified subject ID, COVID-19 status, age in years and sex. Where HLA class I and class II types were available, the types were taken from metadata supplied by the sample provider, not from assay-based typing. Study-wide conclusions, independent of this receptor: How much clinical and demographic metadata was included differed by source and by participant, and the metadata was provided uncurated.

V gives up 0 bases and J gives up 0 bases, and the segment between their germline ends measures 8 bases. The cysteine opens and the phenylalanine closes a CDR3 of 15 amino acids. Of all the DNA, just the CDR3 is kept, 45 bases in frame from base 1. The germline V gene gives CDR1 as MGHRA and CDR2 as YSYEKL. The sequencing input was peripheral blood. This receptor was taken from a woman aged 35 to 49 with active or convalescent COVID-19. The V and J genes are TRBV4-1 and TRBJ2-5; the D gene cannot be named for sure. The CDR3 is CASSQDLLYQETQYF. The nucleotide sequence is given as TGCGCCAGCAGCCAAGACCTATTGTACCAAGAGACCCAGTACTTC.